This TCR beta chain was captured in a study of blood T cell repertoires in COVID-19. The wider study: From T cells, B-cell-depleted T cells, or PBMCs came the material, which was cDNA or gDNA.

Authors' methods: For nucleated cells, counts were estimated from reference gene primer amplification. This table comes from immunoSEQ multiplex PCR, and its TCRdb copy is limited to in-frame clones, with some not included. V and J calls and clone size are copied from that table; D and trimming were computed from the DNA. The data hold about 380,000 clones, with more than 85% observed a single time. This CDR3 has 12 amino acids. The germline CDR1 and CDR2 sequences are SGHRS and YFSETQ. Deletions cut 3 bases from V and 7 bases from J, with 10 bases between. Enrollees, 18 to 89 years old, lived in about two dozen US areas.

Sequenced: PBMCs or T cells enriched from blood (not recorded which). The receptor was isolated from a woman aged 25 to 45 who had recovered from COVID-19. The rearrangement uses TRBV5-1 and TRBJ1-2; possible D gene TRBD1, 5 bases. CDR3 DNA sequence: TGCGCCAGCAGCTCCGGGGGGACTGGCTACACCTTC. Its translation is CASSSGGTGYTF. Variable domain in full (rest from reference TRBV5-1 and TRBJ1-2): KAGVTQTPRYLIKTRGQQVTLSCSPISGHRSVSWYQQTPGQGLQFLFEYFSETQRNKGNFPGRFSGRQFSNSRSEMNVSTLELGDSALYLCASSSGGTGYTFGSGTRLTVV.